One and the same sample provided the 15 T cell receptor beta chains below, sequenced in a study of metastatic and nonmetastatic thyroid tumors (dated by TCRdb to the early 2020s). None of the patients had been given any treatment before thyroid surgery. The library relied on PCR. Instrument used: Illumina HiSeq 4000. TCRdb's own reprocessing of the public reads used fastp at Q25 and MiXCR and kept productive beta chains. For this sample there are some 64,000 clones; about 4% appear just once. Around 20% of the sample is taken by the ten largest. The sequenced sample consisted of blood. The receptors here all came from a female donor with papillary thyroid cancer or a benign thyroid nodule (not recorded which). Some clones in this sample may be carry-over from other donors' samples.

The chain recombines TRBV12-3 or TRBV12-4 with TRBJ1-1; 8 bases align to TRBD1. The CDR3 is 16 residues long. J was trimmed by 2 bases and V by 2 bases; bases with no gene match: 7. CDR3 loop: CASSLSGTGGNTEAFF. The CDR3 coding sequence is TGTGCCAGCAGTTTAAGCGGGACAGGCGGTAACACTGAAGCTTTCTTT.

This clone occurred a few times. The chain is built from TRBV9 and TRBJ2-7; 7 bases line up with TRBD2. Germline V lookup: CDR1 SGDLS, CDR2 YYNGEE. The CDR3 has 15 amino acids. J gave up 3 bases and V 0 bases, and 6 bases lay outside the gene matches. The CDR3 nucleotides read TGTGCCAGCAGCGTAGAGGAGCGGGGTTACTACGAGCAGTACTTC. It specifies CASSVEERGYYEQYF.

This clone was detected a few times. The CDR3 region is CASSYSGTGMQEQYF. CDR3 bases: TGTGCCAGCAGTTACTCAGGGACAGGGATGCAAGAGCAGTACTTC. V is TRBV6-5 and J is TRBJ2-7; 9 nucleotides agree with TRBD1. With V trimmed by 0 bases and J by 7 bases, 7 bases remained unmatched. CDR1 and CDR2 (germline): MNHEY, SVGAGI. The CDR3 covers 15 residues.

This clone was recorded many times. The V and J genes are TRBV5-8 and TRBJ2-5; no definite D call. The CDR3 is 14 amino acids. CDR1 is SGHTS and CDR2 is YDEGEE in the germline V gene. Trimming removed 4 bases at V and 0 bases at J, with 10 bases between. Here the CDR3 reads CASSDRFYQETQYF. Written as DNA, the CDR3 is TGTGCCAGCAGCGACCGTTTTTACCAAGAGACCCAGTACTTC.

The chain employs TRBV20-1 and TRBJ1-5; no clear D. Germline V gives CDR1 DFQATT, CDR2 SNEGSKA (reference sequence). Trimming removed 1 base from V and 6 bases from J, with 13 bases in between. The CDR3 is 14 amino acids. Written as DNA, the CDR3 is TGCAGTGCTAGAGTCGTCGGAAGGGCTCAGCCCCAGCATTTT. It yields the protein CSARVVGRAQPQHF.

This clone was seen many times. The V and J genes are TRBV6-1 and TRBJ1-2; 7 nucleotides align to TRBD1. This CDR3 spans 13 amino acids. Unmatched junction bases numbered 8, after V lost 5 bases and J lost 8 bases. Germline CDR1 reads MNHNS; CDR2 reads SASEGT. CDR3 protein: CASSSPTGHGYTF. CDR3 nucleotide sequence: TGTGCCAGCAGTTCCCCGACAGGGCACGGCTACACCTTC.

This clone was seen more than once but under ten times. The V gene is TRBV6-2 or TRBV6-3, the J gene TRBJ1-2; D not certain. The germline V gene encodes CDR1 MNHEY and CDR2 SVGEGT. This CDR3 has 14 amino acids. The V and J ends lost 4 bases and 0 bases respectively, with 9 bases between them. This CDR3 reads CASSLTYSNYGYTF. DNA of the CDR3: TGTGCCAGCAGTTTGACGTATTCTAACTATGGCTACACCTTC.

This clone has ten or more counts. V gene TRBV18 combines with J gene TRBJ1-1, with D possibly matching TRBD1 (6 bases). The germline CDR1 and CDR2 sequences are KGHSH and LQKENI. With 3 bases removed from V and 5 bases from J, the gap between germline ends came to 13 bases. This CDR3 is built from 14 residues. CDR3 region: CASSPSTGRTEAFF. The CDR3 DNA reads as TGTGCCAGCTCACCTTCTACAGGGAGGACTGAAGCTTTCTTT. The full variable domain, completed using reference TRBV18 and TRBJ1-1, is NAGVMQNPRHLVRRRGQEARLRCSPMKGHSHVYWYRQLPEEGLKFMVYLQKENIIDESGMPKERFSAEFPKEGPSILRIQQVVRGDSAAYFCASSPSTGRTEAFFGQGTRLTVV.

This clone occurred many times. V and J are TRBV11-2 and TRBJ2-2; D is uncertain. The CDR3 is made up of 15 amino acids. Looked up from germline, CDR1 is SGHAT and CDR2 is FQNNGV. The germline V and J ends were trimmed by 4 bases and 2 bases, with 11 bases remaining between them. This CDR3 reads CASSSLRGNTGELFF. The CDR3, as DNA: TGTGCCAGCAGCTCTCTCCGCGGTAACACCGGGGAGCTGTTTTTT. Looking up the rest from reference TRBV11-2 and TRBJ2-2 gives the full variable domain: EAGVAQSPRYKIIEKRQSVAFWCNPISGHATLYWYQQILGQGPKLLIQFQNNGVVDDSQLPKDRFSAERLKGVDSTLKIQPAKLEDSAVYLCASSSLRGNTGELFFGEGSRLTVL.

There are many counts of this clone. The chain has TRBV10-1 and TRBJ2-6, with D unresolved. Germline CDR1 WNHNN, CDR2 SYGVQD (reference sequence). The CDR3 contains 14 residues. Trimming shortened V by 3 bases and J by 2 bases, and 5 bases separated the two germline ends. The CDR3 DNA reads TGCGCCAGCAGTGACGGGCCTGGGGCCAACGTCCTGACTTTC. Translation: CASSDGPGANVLTF.

There are many counts of this clone. The V and J genes are TRBV2 and TRBJ1-2; tentative D call: TRBD1 (6 bases). V lost 7 bases and J lost 6, with 18 bases in between. The CDR3 is 14 residues long. Germline V gene data show CDR1 as SNHLY and CDR2 as FYNNEI. This chain's CDR3 is CASTQGGDLNGYTF. The CDR3 bases are TGTGCCAGCACACAGGGAGGGGACCTTAATGGCTACACCTTC.

This clone was counted between two and nine times. This may arise from a read error, as a much more abundant clone is one base away. This chain links TRBV3-1 with TRBJ1-5; the D gene is possibly TRBD1 (5 bases). Germline V gene lookup returns CDR1 LGHDT and CDR2 YNNKEL (reference sequence). This CDR3 contains 13 residues. This CDR3 is CTSSQSGRGPQHF. The CDR3 DNA follows: TGTACCAGCAGCCAATCAGGAAGGGGGCCCCAGCATTTT.

This clone was detected ten times or more. The CDR3 coding sequence is TGTGCCAGCAGTGTACAGATTTACAATGAGCAGTTCTTC. This codes for CASSVQIYNEQFF. This chain connects TRBV2 to TRBJ2-1; D call uncertain. The length of the CDR3 is 13 residues. Germline CDR1 is SNHLY and CDR2 is FYNNEI. V was pared by 4 bases and J by 4 bases, with 8 bases between.

The table lists this clone with many counts. This chain links TRBV30 with TRBJ2-3, with 7 bases that match TRBD2. CDR3 length: 15 residues. Germline V lookup: CDR1 GTSNPN, CDR2 SVGIG (reference sequence). The V and J ends lost 5 bases and 4 bases, in that order; junction bases with no gene match: 12. For the CDR3, the DNA is TGTGCCTGGGGGGGGGATGTAAAGGGGTCAGATACGCAGTATTTT. Translated: CAWGGDVKGSDTQYF.

The sample holds many counts of this clone. The chain combines TRBV5-1 with TRBJ2-3; possibly TRBD1 or TRBD2 for D (6 bases each). Trimming took 5 bases from V and 3 from J, leaving 16 bases between them. CDR3 length: 15 amino acids. The germline V gene encodes CDR1 SGHRS and CDR2 YFSETQ. The DNA for the CDR3 is TGCGCCAGCAGTTTTGATCAGGGGAGGACAGATACGCAGTATTTT. As protein: CASSFDQGRTDTQYF.